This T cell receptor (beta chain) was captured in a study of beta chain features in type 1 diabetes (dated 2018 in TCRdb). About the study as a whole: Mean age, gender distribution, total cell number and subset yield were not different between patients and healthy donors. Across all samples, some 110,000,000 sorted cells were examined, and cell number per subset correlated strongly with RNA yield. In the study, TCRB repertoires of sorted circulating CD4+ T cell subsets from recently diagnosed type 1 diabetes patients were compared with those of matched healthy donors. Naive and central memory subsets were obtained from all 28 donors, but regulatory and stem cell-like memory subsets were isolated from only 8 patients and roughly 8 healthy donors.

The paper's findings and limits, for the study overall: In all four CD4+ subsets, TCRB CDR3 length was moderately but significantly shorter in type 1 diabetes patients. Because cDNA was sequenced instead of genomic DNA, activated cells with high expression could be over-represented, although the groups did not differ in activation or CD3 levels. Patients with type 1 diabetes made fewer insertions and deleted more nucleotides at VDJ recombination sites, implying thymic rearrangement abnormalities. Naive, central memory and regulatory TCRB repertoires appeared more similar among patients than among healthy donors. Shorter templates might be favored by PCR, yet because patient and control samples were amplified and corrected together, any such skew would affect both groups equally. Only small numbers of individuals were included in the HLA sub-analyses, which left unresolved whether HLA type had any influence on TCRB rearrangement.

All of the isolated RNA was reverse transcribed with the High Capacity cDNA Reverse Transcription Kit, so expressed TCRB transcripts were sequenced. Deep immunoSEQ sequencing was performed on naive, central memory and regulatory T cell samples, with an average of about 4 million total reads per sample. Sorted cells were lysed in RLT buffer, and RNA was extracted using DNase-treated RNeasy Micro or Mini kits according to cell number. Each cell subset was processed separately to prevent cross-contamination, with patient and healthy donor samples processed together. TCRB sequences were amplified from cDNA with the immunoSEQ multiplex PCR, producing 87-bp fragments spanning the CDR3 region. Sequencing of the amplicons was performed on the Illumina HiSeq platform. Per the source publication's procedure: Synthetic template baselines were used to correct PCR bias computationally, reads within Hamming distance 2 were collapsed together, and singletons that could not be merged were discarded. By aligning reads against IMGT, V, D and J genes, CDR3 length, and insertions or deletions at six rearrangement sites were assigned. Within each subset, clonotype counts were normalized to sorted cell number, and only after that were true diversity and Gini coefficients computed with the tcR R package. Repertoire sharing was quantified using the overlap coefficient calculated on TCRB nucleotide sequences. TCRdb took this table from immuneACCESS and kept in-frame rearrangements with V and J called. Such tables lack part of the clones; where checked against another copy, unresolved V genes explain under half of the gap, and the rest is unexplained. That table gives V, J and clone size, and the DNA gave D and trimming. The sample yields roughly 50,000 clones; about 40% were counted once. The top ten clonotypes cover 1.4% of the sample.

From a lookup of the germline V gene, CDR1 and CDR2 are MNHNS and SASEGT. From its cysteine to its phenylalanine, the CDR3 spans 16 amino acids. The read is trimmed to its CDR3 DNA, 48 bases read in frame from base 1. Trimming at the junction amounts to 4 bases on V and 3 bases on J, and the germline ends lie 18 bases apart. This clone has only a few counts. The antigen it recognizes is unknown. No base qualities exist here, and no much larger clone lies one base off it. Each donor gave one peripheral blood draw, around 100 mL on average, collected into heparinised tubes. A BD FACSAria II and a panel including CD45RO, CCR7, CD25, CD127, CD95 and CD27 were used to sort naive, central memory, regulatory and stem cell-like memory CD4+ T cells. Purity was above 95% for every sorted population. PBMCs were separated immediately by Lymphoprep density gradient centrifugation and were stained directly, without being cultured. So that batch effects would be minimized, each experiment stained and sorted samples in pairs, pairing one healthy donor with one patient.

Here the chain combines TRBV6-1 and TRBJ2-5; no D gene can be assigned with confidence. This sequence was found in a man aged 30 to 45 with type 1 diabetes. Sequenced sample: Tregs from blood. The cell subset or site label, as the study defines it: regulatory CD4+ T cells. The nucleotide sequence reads TGTGCCAGCAGTGTGTCACGGTCGTATCTTGAAGAGACCCAGTACTTC. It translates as CASSVSRSYLEETQYF.